This T cell receptor beta chain was identified in a study of T-cell reconstitution after alpha-beta-depleted transplantation in children. This clonotype was seen repeatedly, ten times or more. This CDR3 spans 13 amino acids. Germline V gene data show CDR1 as MNHNS and CDR2 as SASEGT. Trimming took off 3 bases at V and 4 bases at J, with 7 bases between the two ends. A library of TCRbeta sequences, prepared with unique molecular identifiers, was generated. TCRdb reprocessed the PCR reads with MiXCR, giving one entry per CDR3 protein. The sample has 200,000 to 250,000 distinct CDR3 sequences, around 11% seen once.

This sequence originates from a human donor who donated a stem cell graft to a child with acute lymphoblastic leukemia. The material was PBMCs from the stem cell graft donor, obtained from the stem cell graft. The gene calls are TRBV6-1 and TRBJ2-1; no clear D gene. The CDR3 region has the DNA TGTGCCAGCAGTGAGATGGGATACAATGAGCAGTTCTTC. It translates to CASSEMGYNEQFF.